The clone carrying this TCR beta chain has just one count. This sample is drawn from a study of T cell responses to AZD1222 COVID-19 vaccine. Trimming took 0 bases from V and 2 from J; bases not matched to a gene: 8. The CDR3 length is 17 residues. The V gene's germline CDR1 is SGHTS and CDR2 YDEGEE. Using immunoSEQ multiplex PCR, the repertoire was profiled, and TCRdb retains in-frame clones only, with some absent. The sample holds some 130,000 clones, 93% seen once. This receptor was taken from an adult in good health. The rearrangement uses TRBV5-8 and TRBJ1-5; 7 bases map to TRBD1. The starting material was peripheral blood, obtained on day 0 of AZD1222 vaccination. The chain's CDR3 is CASSLGPGGWGNQPQHF. The CDR3 DNA reads as TGTGCCAGCAGCTTGGGGCCAGGGGGATGGGGCAATCAGCCCCAGCATTTT.